This TCR beta chain was found in a study of regulatory T cells in long-lasting Graves disease. Described time point: newly diagnosed GD, antithyroid drugs for less than 3 months. The TCR library was prepared using RNA isolated from PBMCs. The CDR3 covers 16 residues. In germline, CDR1 is LGHNA, CDR2 YNFKEQ. Trimming stripped 3 bases from V and 5 bases from J, with 14 bases between. Construction of the TCR beta libraries employed iRepertoire HTBI primers in conjunction with Arm-PCR of CDR3 regions. TCRdb processed the multiplex PCR reads anew with MiXCR; each CDR3 protein has one entry. The sample has 250,000 to 300,000 distinct CDR3 sequences, 18% seen once. This clonotype was detected a few times. These data were also reused for a study on T cells in Graves' hyperthyroidism and ophthalmopathy.

V and J are TRBV4-2 and TRBJ1-6; a weak D match, TRBD1 (6 bases). The sample in question was peripheral blood mononuclear cells (PBMCs), obtained at new diagnosis, from a patient treated with antithyroid drugs. The clonotype was recovered from a woman under 40 with Graves disease. CDR3 region: CASSQTSGQHNSPLHF. The DNA for the CDR3 is TGTGCCAGCAGCCAGACCTCAGGACAGCATAATTCACCCCTCCACTTT.